The 2 T cell receptor beta chains reported below all come from one sample, sequenced in a study of T-cell reconstitution after alpha-beta-depleted transplantation in children. Preparation of the TCRbeta library was carried out with unique molecular identifiers. MiXCR, run by TCRdb on the PCR reads, gives a single entry per CDR3 protein. The sample consists of hundreds of thousands of distinct CDR3 sequences, 8% to 11% of them appearing once. The source was PBMCs, collected before TCRalphabeta/CD19-depleted stem cell transplant. The receptors derive from a child younger than 10 with inherited bone marrow failure, due to receive a stem cell transplant.

This clonotype was recorded many times. V and J are TRBV29-1 and TRBJ2-5; TRBD2 might be the D (6 bases). Germline-derived CDR1 and CDR2 are SQVTM and ANQGSEA. CDR3 length equals 14 residues. Trimming stripped 5 bases from V and 5 bases from J, with 18 bases between. The CDR3 coding sequence is TGCAGCGTTCTTAGCGGTGCCGGGGTCGAGACCCAGTACTTC. This codes for CSVLSGAGVETQYF.

At least ten counts were recorded for this clonotype. CDR3 bases: TGCGCCAGCAGCCCCGGACAGGGGAGTATGGAGACCCAGTACTTC. Translation gives CASSPGQGSMETQYF. The V call is TRBV4-3, the J call TRBJ2-5, with TRBD1 matching 9 bases. Per the germline V gene, CDR1 is LGHNA and CDR2 is YSLEER. The ends lost 4 bases at V and 5 bases at J; junction bases unmatched: 8. CDR3 length: 15 amino acids.